Shown below are 27 T cell receptor beta chains from a single sample sequenced in a study of T cell repertoires in cytomegalovirus infection. The antigens for these receptors are not known. TCRdb used MiXCR to reprocess the reads, holding one entry per CDR3 protein. The top ten clones hold roughly 18% of a sample with 550,000 to 850,000 distinct CDR3 sequences, approximately 33% of them seen once. Source: cultured PBMCs, taken from culture after CMV antigen stimulation. Receptors were obtained from a human donor in good health (CMV status not recorded). Some clones in this sample may be carry-over from other donors' samples.

This clonotype was picked up a small number of times. The chain uses TRBV11-2 and TRBJ2-3, with D possibly matching TRBD1 (5 bases). Germline CDR1 and CDR2: SGHAT and FQNNGV. The V and J ends lost 6 bases and 9 bases respectively, with 13 bases between them. This CDR3 has 12 amino acids. The CDR3 spells CASSSDTPTQYF. The CDR3 nucleotides read TGTGCCAGCAGTTCGGACACCCCGACGCAGTATTTT.

This clonotype was counted only a few times. The rearrangement uses TRBV4-1 and TRBJ1-1; TRBD1 might be the D (5 bases). CDR1 and CDR2 (germline): MGHRA, YSYEKL. The length of the CDR3 is 16 residues. Trimming took off 1 base at V and 3 bases at J, with 15 bases between the two ends. The CDR3 DNA is TGCGCCAGCAGCCAAGCCGCCGGGGGTTCGGACACTGAAGCTTTCTTT. This codes for CASSQAAGGSDTEAFF.

This chain connects TRBV6-6 to TRBJ2-4; D is perhaps TRBD2 (6 bases). Trimming cost V 2 bases and J 1 base, with 6 bases left between them. Germline CDR1 MNHNY, CDR2 SVGAGI (reference sequence). The CDR3 is made up of 14 amino acids. CDR3 region: CASSYGGAKNIQYF. The CDR3, as DNA: TGTGCCAGCAGTTACGGGGGGGCCAAAAACATTCAGTACTTC.

The rearrangement links TRBV4-1 to TRBJ2-3; D may be TRBD2 (6 bases). V lost 1 base, J lost 11 bases, and 13 bases lay in between. Germline values: CDR1 MGHRA, CDR2 YSYEKL. The CDR3 has 13 residues. CDR3 DNA: TGCGCCAGCAGCCAAGTTTTGCAGGGAGGGCAGTATTTT. Protein: CASSQVLQGGQYF.

The rearrangement links TRBV7-9 to TRBJ2-1, with 7 bases fitting TRBD1. V lost 1 base, J lost 0 bases, and 15 bases stayed unmatched. Looked up from germline, CDR1 is SEHNR and CDR2 is FQNEAQ (reference sequence). The CDR3 is 20 residues long. CDR3 loop: CASSLEERGPALSSYNEQFF. The CDR3 DNA reads TGTGCCAGCAGCTTAGAAGAGAGGGGGCCAGCCTTGAGCTCCTACAATGAGCAGTTCTTC.

This clonotype was counted between two and nine times. CDR3 nucleotides: TGTGCCAGCACCCTAGGAGACAGCCATCACTATGGCTACACCTTC. Translated: CASTLGDSHHYGYTF. V gene TRBV7-9 combines with J gene TRBJ1-2; weak D call: TRBD1 (5 bases). The V and J ends lost 7 bases and 3 bases respectively, with 18 bases between them. Germline lookup yields CDR1 SEHNR and CDR2 FQNEAQ (reference sequence). The CDR3 has 15 residues.

The chain links TRBV11-2 to TRBJ2-2, with D unclear. Germline CDR1 reads SGHAT; CDR2 reads FQNNGV. CDR3 size: 14 residues. The V and J ends lost 3 bases and 3 bases respectively, with 8 bases between them. CDR3 sequence: CASSLSVDTGELFF. The CDR3 DNA is TGTGCCAGCAGCTTGAGTGTCGACACCGGGGAGCTGTTTTTT.

This clonotype was picked up a small number of times. The V call is TRBV6-1, the J call TRBJ2-5, with TRBD1 as a possible D gene (6 bases). This CDR3 region has 15 residues. V was trimmed by 5 bases and J by 1 base, leaving 14 bases between them. Germline V lookup: CDR1 MNHNS, CDR2 SASEGT. The CDR3 protein is CASSFARGGQETQYF. CDR3 DNA sequence: TGTGCCAGCAGTTTCGCTCGAGGGGGCCAAGAGACCCAGTACTTC.

The chain carries TRBV19 and TRBJ2-5; 8 nucleotides line up with TRBD2. CDR1 and CDR2 (germline): LNHDA, SQIVND (reference sequence). This CDR3 is built from 16 residues. V was pared by 5 bases and J by 5 bases, with 13 bases of the junction left unmatched. CDR3 nucleotides: TGTGCCAGTAGTCCCCCGGGAGCGGGAGCGGAGGAGACCCAGTACTTC. It is translated as CASSPPGAGAEETQYF.

This clonotype was counted between two and nine times. This chain connects TRBV15 to TRBJ2-5, with 7 positions matching TRBD1. J lost 7 bases, V lost 6 bases, and 14 bases had no gene match. The CDR3 sequence is 15 residues long. The germline CDR1 and CDR2 sequences are LNHNV and YYDKDF (reference sequence). The CDR3 sequence: CATRDREKIHGTQYF. CDR3 bases: TGTGCCACCAGAGACAGGGAAAAAATTCACGGGACCCAGTACTTC.

This clonotype was picked up a small number of times. The rearrangement links TRBV7-2 to TRBJ2-3; 8 bases are a match to TRBD2. The CDR3 consists of 14 residues. Germline V gene sequence: CDR1 SGHTA, CDR2 FQGNSA. Losses at the gene ends were 6 bases for V and 0 bases for J; bases not matched to a gene: 2. In DNA form, the CDR3 reads TGTGCCAGCAGTGGCGGGGGGAGCACAGATACGCAGTATTTT. Amino acids: CASSGGGSTDTQYF.

The rearrangement uses TRBV4-2 and TRBJ1-1; D gene unclear. CDR1 LGHNA and CDR2 YNFKEQ come from the germline V gene. CDR3 length: 15 amino acids. V lost 0 bases and J lost 3, with 11 bases in between. DNA for the CDR3: TGTGCCAGCAGCCAAGAATATGTAAGTGACACTGAAGCTTTCTTT. Its translation: CASSQEYVSDTEAFF.

The chain combines TRBV5-6 with TRBJ2-1; D not certain. Trimming removed 0 bases from V and 6 bases from J, with 13 bases in between. The CDR3 length is 15 residues. Germline lookup yields CDR1 SGHDT and CDR2 YYEEEE. In DNA, the CDR3 is TGTGCCAGCAGCTTGGACGGTCTCGTCGGCAATGAGCAGTTCTTC. Protein: CASSLDGLVGNEQFF.

The chain combines TRBV7-8 with TRBJ1-3, with D hard to call. In germline, CDR1 is SGHVS, CDR2 FQNEAQ. V lost 5 bases and J 4 bases, leaving 12 bases between the germline ends. The CDR3 has 14 amino acids. This CDR3 reads CASSRSGWGNTIYF. The DNA of the CDR3 is TGTGCCAGCAGCCGGAGCGGCTGGGGAAACACCATATATTTT.

The chain uses TRBV6-1 and TRBJ1-1; maybe TRBD1 (5 bases). V was trimmed by 4 bases and J by 2 bases, leaving 11 bases between them. Per germline, CDR1 MNHNS and CDR2 SASEGT. CDR3 length equals 14 residues. This CDR3 reads CASSGGRSNTEAFF. The CDR3 region has the DNA TGTGCCAGCAGTGGGGGCAGAAGCAACACTGAAGCTTTCTTT.

The rearrangement links TRBV11-2 to TRBJ2-2, with D perhaps TRBD2 (7 bases). V was cut by 5 bases and J by 1 base, with 14 bases left in between. Germline V gene lookup returns CDR1 SGHAT and CDR2 FQNNGV. The CDR3 contains 16 residues. The CDR3 reads CASSRGGAGNTGELFF. The CDR3 DNA sequence: TGTGCCAGCAGCCGCGGGGGCGCCGGGAACACCGGGGAGCTGTTTTTT.

The chain has TRBV7-9 and TRBJ1-2, with D unresolved. V lost 4 bases and J 5 bases, leaving 14 bases between the germline ends. Per germline, CDR1 SEHNR and CDR2 FQNEAQ (reference sequence). CDR3 size: 14 residues. The CDR3: CASSSPATDYGYTF. CDR3 DNA: TGTGCCAGCAGCTCTCCCGCGACCGATTATGGCTACACCTTC.

The chain recombines TRBV12-5 with TRBJ1-5; D is perhaps TRBD1 (6 bases). CDR1 LGHNT and CDR2 FRNRAP come from the germline V gene. The CDR3 length is 15 residues. Between the trimmed V and J ends, which lost 2 bases and 0 bases, there was a span of 8 bases. The CDR3 protein is CASGLRGVSNQPQHF. DNA for the CDR3: TGTGCTAGTGGTTTGAGGGGGGTTAGCAATCAGCCCCAGCATTTT.

This chain joins TRBV7-2 and TRBJ2-7, with 7 bases aligning to TRBD1. Germline V gene data show CDR1 as SGHTA and CDR2 as FQGNSA. Unmatched junction bases numbered 6, after V lost 2 bases and J lost 2 bases. The CDR3 is made up of 15 amino acids. In DNA form, the CDR3 reads TGTGCCAGCAGCTTAAATGCAGGGGGAACCTACGAGCAGTACTTC. Residues: CASSLNAGGTYEQYF.

V is TRBV5-1 and J is TRBJ2-5; 12 nucleotides align to TRBD2. Per germline, CDR1 SGHRS and CDR2 YFSETQ. CDR3 size: 15 residues. V lost 8 bases and J lost 5; bases outside the gene matches: 10. This CDR3 reads CASGTGLAGFETQYF. DNA of the CDR3: TGCGCCAGTGGGACTGGACTAGCGGGATTTGAGACCCAGTACTTC.

This clonotype was recorded once. The rearrangement uses TRBV7-2 and TRBJ2-7; no firm D call. V was clipped by 1 base and J by 2 bases, with 9 bases between them. CDR3 length equals 14 residues. Germline V gives CDR1 SGHTA, CDR2 FQGNSA. CDR3 amino acids: CASSLESGPYEQYF. The CDR3 DNA follows: TGTGCCAGCAGCTTAGAGTCCGGGCCCTACGAGCAGTACTTC.

This clonotype came up a few times. The gene calls are TRBV6-1 and TRBJ2-6, with D unclear. The CDR3 is made up of 14 amino acids. Trimming stripped 1 base from V and 2 bases from J, with 3 bases between. Germline CDR1 reads MNHNS; CDR2 reads SASEGT. The CDR3: CASSEVAGANVLTF. The DNA of the CDR3 is TGTGCCAGCAGTGAAGTCGCTGGGGCCAACGTCCTGACTTTC.

This clonotype has more than one count but fewer than ten. The CDR3: CATSPERGIEAVWVYGYTF. Here the CDR3 DNA reads TGTGCCACCAGCCCCGAGAGGGGCATAGAGGCGGTTTGGGTTTATGGCTACACCTTC. The chain couples TRBV15 to TRBJ1-2, with D possibly matching TRBD1 (5 bases). Germline V gives CDR1 LNHNV, CDR2 YYDKDF (reference sequence). There are 19 residues in the CDR3. V gave up 5 bases and J gave up 5 bases, with 30 bases separating them.

This clonotype was seen a handful of times. This chain joins TRBV20-1 and TRBJ2-3; either TRBD1 or TRBD2 may fit D (5 bases each). This CDR3 is 13 amino acids long. Trimming took 5 bases from V and 5 from J, leaving 14 bases between them. Germline V gives CDR1 DFQATT, CDR2 SNEGSKA (reference sequence). DNA for the CDR3: TGCAGTGCTGAAACGGGGCAAGGAGATACGCAGTATTTT. Translated, it gives CSAETGQGDTQYF.

The genes are TRBV4-2 and TRBJ2-1; D perhaps matches TRBD1 (6 bases). Trimming stripped 4 bases from V and 9 bases from J, with 19 bases between. CDR1 and CDR2 (germline): LGHNA, YNFKEQ. This CDR3 region has 15 residues. Written as DNA, the CDR3 is TGTGCCAGCAGCCGCACTGGACAGCCTCGGGCTGAGCAGTTCTTC. It yields the protein CASSRTGQPRAEQFF.

J is TRBJ1-5 and V is TRBV4-1; D is unclear. This CDR3 comprises 16 residues. V was cut by 4 bases and J by 0 bases, with 13 bases left in between. From germline, CDR1 is MGHRA and CDR2 YSYEKL. The CDR3 DNA reads as TGCGCCAGCAGCCGATCAATCGGAATTAGCAATCAGCCCCAGCATTTT. It is translated as CASSRSIGISNQPQHF.

The J gene is TRBJ2-7, the V gene TRBV7-9, with D tentatively TRBD1 (6 bases). V was trimmed by 4 bases and J by 3 bases, leaving 28 bases between them. CDR3 size: 19 residues. From germline, CDR1 is SEHNR and CDR2 FQNEAQ (reference sequence). The CDR3 nucleotides read TGTGCCAGCAGCTCGAGGGAACAGGGTCGTTGGATCCGAGGCTACGAGCAGTACTTC. Translated, it gives CASSSREQGRWIRGYEQYF.